The clone carrying this T cell receptor beta chain was seen a few times. As yet, its antigen is unknown. This sample was taken from a study of post-analysis software for immune sequencing data. Tagging with unique molecular identifiers was a feature of the TCR beta cDNA libraries. One entry per CDR3 protein results from TCRdb running MiXCR on the PCR reads. The sample lists roughly 580,000 distinct CDR3 sequences, around 47% occurring once. V was pared by 4 bases and J by 9 bases, with 6 bases of the junction left unmatched. Germline assignment: CDR1 ENHRY and CDR2 SYGVKD. The CDR3 loop spans 14 amino acids. Overall study results and limits: Five TRBV segments, including TRBV5-6, TRBV5-1 and TRBV20-1, were more frequent in patients than controls.

Sequencing was performed on blood. The chain carries TRBV10-3 and TRBJ2-1; 10 bases map to TRBD2. The clonotype was recovered from a girl aged 10 to 17 with multiple sclerosis. This chain's CDR3 is CAISVSGGESEQFF. Here the CDR3 DNA reads TGTGCCATCAGTGTGAGCGGGGGGGAGAGTGAGCAGTTCTTC.